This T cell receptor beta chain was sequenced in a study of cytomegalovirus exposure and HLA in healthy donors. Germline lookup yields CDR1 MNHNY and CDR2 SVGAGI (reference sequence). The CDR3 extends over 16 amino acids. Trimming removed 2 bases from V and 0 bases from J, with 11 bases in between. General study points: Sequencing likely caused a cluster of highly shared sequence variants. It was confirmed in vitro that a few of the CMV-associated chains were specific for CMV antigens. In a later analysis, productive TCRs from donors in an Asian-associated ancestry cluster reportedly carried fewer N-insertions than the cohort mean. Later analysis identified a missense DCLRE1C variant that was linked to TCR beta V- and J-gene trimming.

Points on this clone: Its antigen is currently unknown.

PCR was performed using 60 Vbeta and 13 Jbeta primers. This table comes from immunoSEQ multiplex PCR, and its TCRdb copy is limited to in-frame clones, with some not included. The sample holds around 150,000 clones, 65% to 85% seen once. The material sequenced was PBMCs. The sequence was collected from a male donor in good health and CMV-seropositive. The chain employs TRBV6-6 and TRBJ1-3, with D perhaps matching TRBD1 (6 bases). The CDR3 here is CASSYDRQVSGNTIYF. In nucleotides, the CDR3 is TGTGCCAGCAGTTACGATCGACAGGTCTCTGGAAACACCATATATTTT.